These T cell receptor beta chains were read from a single sample in a study of blood T cell repertoires in COVID-19. The data were produced by immunoSEQ multiplex PCR, yet TCRdb's version contains in-frame clones alone and is incomplete. This sample carries about 160,000 clones, 87% of them seen once, and the ten largest clones take 6% to 7.5%. The specimen was PBMCs or T cells enriched from blood (not recorded which). These receptor sequences come from a woman in her forties or fifties who had recovered from COVID-19. CDR3s include the opening cysteine and the closing phenylalanine or tryptophan. The D gene is left open where the match is weak. Clone size, where shown, is once, few, many, or a class for clones that have expanded.

TRBV7-2	NA	TRBD2	TRBJ2-2	TGTGCCAGCAGCTGGAACGGGCTAGCGGGAGTGAACACCGGGGAGCTGTTTTTT	CASSWNGLAGVNTGELFF
TRBV6-5	NA	NA	TRBJ1-4	TGTGCCGTAGCTCGAACAACTAATGAAAAACTGTTTTTT	CAVARTTNEKLFF
TRBV6-5	NA	NA	TRBJ1-6	TGTGCCAGCATCCGCGGGAGGCAGGAGAATTCACCCCTCCACTTT	CASIRGRQENSPLHF
TRBV10-3	NA	NA	TRBJ1-4	TGTGCCATCAGTGAATCGGCGGGGAGTAATGAAAAACTGTTTTTT	CAISESAGSNEKLFF
TRBV6-4	few	TRBD2	TRBJ2-2	TGTGCCAGCAGTCCACTCGGGACTAGCGGGGACACCGGGGAGCTGTTTTTT	CASSPLGTSGDTGELFF
TRBV27	NA	TRBD1	TRBJ1-1	TGTGCCAGCAGTTTCACAGGGGGCGCCTACGGTGAAGCTTTCTTT	CASSFTGGAYGEAFF
TRBV30	NA	NA	TRBJ1-1	TGTGCCTGGAGTTGGGGCAGTGGTGGCACTGAAGCTTTCTTT	CAWSWGSGGTEAFF
TRBV24-1	NA	NA	TRBJ2-7	TGTGCCACCAGTGACTCGAAAGGGGGGGGCTACGAGCAGTACTTC	CATSDSKGGGYEQYF
TRBV5-6	NA	TRBD2	TRBJ2-2	TGTGCCAGCAGCCTCCGACTAGCGGGAGCGGGGGAGCTGTTTTTT	CASSLRLAGAGELFF
TRBV23-1	few	NA	TRBJ2-7	TGCGCCAGCAGTCAATCGGGGGCAGGGTCGTCCTACGAGCAGTACTTC	CASSQSGAGSSYEQYF
TRBV24-1	NA	NA	TRBJ2-7	TGTGCCACCAGTGATACCACTAGCCGAGCCTACGAGCAGTACTTC	CATSDTTSRAYEQYF
TRBV18	NA	NA	TRBJ1-3	TGTGCCAGCTCACCTGGCAGGGGCTCTGGAAACACCATATATTTT	CASSPGRGSGNTIYF
TRBV2	NA	TRBD2	TRBJ2-1	TGTGCCAGCGGGCGGGAGGGATGGCAAAATGAGCAGTTCTTC	CASGREGWQNEQFF
TRBV9	NA	TRBD1	TRBJ1-1	TGTGCCAGCAGCCCCAGGAAAGGAGGGGGCACAGTGGCATTCTTT	CASSPRKGGGTVAFF
TRBV4-1	NA	TRBD2	TRBJ2-3	TGCGCCAGCAGCCAAGATAGAGATGGAGCGGGAGTGTACACAGATACGCAGTATTTT	CASSQDRDGAGVYTDTQYF